This T cell receptor beta chain emerged from a study of pediatric ulcerative colitis. Whole-study results and caveats: A couple of patients' blood samples yielded substantially fewer templates. In rectum, acute severe colitis had expanded clones and less diversity.

Rectal tissue came from one to two pinch biopsies taken at colonoscopy. Concerning this clone itself: Its target is not known.

V dropped 4 bases and J dropped 5 bases, with 11 bases sitting between them. CDR3 length equals 13 residues. Germline V gives CDR1 LNHDA, CDR2 SQIVND (reference sequence). The assay was immunoSEQ multiplex PCR, and TCRdb's table has in-frame clones only and misses some. The sample contains 44,000 or so clones, 78% of which appear only once. Source material: gut tissue. This TCR was recovered from a girl between 10 and 17 years old with moderate ulcerative colitis. J is TRBJ1-2 and V is TRBV19; no clear D gene. DNA for the CDR3: TGTGCCAGTAGTACAATGACCGGATATGGCTACACCTTC. It yields the protein CASSTMTGYGYTF. Full variable domain (rest looked up from reference TRBV19 and TRBJ1-2): DGGITQSPKYLFRKEGQNVTLSCEQNLNHDAMYWYRQDPGQGLRLIYYSQIVNDFQKGDIAEGYSVSREKKESFPLTVTSAQKNPTAFYLCASSTMTGYGYTFGSGTRLTVV.